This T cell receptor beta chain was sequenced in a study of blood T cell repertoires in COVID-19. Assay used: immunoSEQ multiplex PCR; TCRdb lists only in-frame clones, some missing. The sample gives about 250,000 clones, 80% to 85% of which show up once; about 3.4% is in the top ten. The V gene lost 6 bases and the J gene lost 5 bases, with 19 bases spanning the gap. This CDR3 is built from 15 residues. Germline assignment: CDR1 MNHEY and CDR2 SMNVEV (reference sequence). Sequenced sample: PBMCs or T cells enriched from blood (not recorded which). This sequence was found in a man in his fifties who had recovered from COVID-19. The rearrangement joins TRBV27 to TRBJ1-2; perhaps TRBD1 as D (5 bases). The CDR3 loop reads CASRTSDILGYGYTF. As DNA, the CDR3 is TGTGCCAGCAGAACGTCGGACATTTTAGGGTATGGCTACACCTTC.